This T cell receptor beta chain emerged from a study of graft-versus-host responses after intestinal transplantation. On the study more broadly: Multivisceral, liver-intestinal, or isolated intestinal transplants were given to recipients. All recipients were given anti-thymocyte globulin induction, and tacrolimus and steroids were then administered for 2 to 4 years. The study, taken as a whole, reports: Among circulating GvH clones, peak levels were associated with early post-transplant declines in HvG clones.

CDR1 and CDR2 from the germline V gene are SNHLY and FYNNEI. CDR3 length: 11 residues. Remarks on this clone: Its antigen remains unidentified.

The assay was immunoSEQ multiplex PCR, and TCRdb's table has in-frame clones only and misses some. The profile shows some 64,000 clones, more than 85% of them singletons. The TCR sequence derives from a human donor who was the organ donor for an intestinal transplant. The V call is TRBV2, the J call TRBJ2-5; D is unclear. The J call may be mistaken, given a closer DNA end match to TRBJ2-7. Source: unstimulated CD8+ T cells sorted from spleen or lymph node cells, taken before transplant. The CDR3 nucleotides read TGTGCCAGCAGTCCCTCCTACGAGCAGTACTTC. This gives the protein CASSPSYEQYF.